The 20 T cell receptor beta chains below come from one sample, sequenced in a study of cytomegalovirus exposure and HLA in healthy donors. 13 Jbeta primers and 60 Vbeta primers were used for the PCR. Some clones are missing from TCRdb's copy, which holds only in-frame ones; the method was immunoSEQ multiplex PCR. The sample holds about 130,000 clones, about three quarters seen once. Input material: PBMCs. The source is a woman aged 55-69 years in good health and CMV-seropositive.

This chain joins TRBV5-1 and TRBJ2-5; D might be TRBD2 (5 bases). The CDR3 runs 15 residues. Between the trimmed V and J ends, which lost 3 bases and 0 bases, there was a span of 12 bases. Germline CDR1 SGHRS, CDR2 YFSETQ. The CDR3 nucleotides are TGCGCCAGCAGCTCAGAATCCGGGAACCAAGAGACCCAGTACTTC. Encoded protein: CASSSESGNQETQYF. Full variable domain (missing parts from reference TRBV5-1 and TRBJ2-5): KAGVTQTPRYLIKTRGQQVTLSCSPISGHRSVSWYQQTPGQGLQFLFEYFSETQRNKGNFPGRFSGRQFSNSRSEMNVSTLELGDSALYLCASSSESGNQETQYFGPGTRLLVL.

The chain is built from TRBV7-3 and TRBJ2-3; TRBD2 matches 7 bases. V lost 2 bases to trimming and J lost 6 bases; unmatched junction nucleotides: 5. The germline gives CDR1 SGHTA, CDR2 FQGTGA. The CDR3 loop spans 14 amino acids. CDR3 loop: CASSLGGGGDTQYF. The CDR3 coding sequence is TGTGCCAGCAGCTTAGGGGGGGGAGGGGATACGCAGTATTTT.

The chain has TRBV9 and TRBJ2-2; 9 bases fit TRBD2. The germline gives CDR1 SGDLS, CDR2 YYNGEE. The CDR3 consists of 18 residues. Trimming removed 3 bases from V and 4 bases from J; junction bases left unmatched: 13. The CDR3 here is CASSAPRSGGTGTGELFF. Written as DNA, the CDR3 is TGTGCCAGCAGCGCCCCCAGGAGCGGGGGGACGGGCACCGGGGAGCTGTTTTTT.

The chain employs TRBV6-5 and TRBJ1-2; D is perhaps TRBD1 (6 bases). The CDR3 extends over 13 amino acids. The germline V gene encodes CDR1 MNHEY and CDR2 SVGAGI. V was clipped by 2 bases and J by 6 bases, with 10 bases between them. The CDR3: CASSYTTGNGYTF. The CDR3 bases are TGTGCCAGCAGTTACACAACAGGGAATGGCTACACCTTC.

The genes are TRBV18 and TRBJ1-6, with TRBD1 matching over 10 bases. The germline gives CDR1 KGHSH, CDR2 LQKENI. J gave up 10 bases and V 2 bases, and 5 bases lay outside the gene matches. The CDR3 is 15 residues long. The CDR3: CASSPRTGGESPLHF. In DNA form, the CDR3 reads TGTGCCAGCTCACCAAGGACAGGGGGAGAGTCACCCCTCCACTTT.

The rearrangement uses TRBV7-3 and TRBJ2-1; TRBD1 matches 8 bases. The CDR3 spans 15 residues. Germline CDR1 SGHTA, CDR2 FQGTGA. Germline trimming cut 2 bases from V and 4 bases from J; bases unmatched to any gene: 4. Written as DNA, the CDR3 is TGTGCCAGCAGCTTAGACAGGGGCGGGTACAATGAGCAGTTCTTC. Translated: CASSLDRGGYNEQFF.

V gene TRBV27 combines with J gene TRBJ2-7, with D maybe TRBD2 (5 bases). V dropped 4 bases and J dropped 7 bases, with 20 bases sitting between them. Germline-derived CDR1 and CDR2 are MNHEY and SMNVEV (reference sequence). This CDR3 contains 15 residues. CDR3 coding DNA: TGTGCCAGCAGTTCTCCCAGCGCGGGTGCTCAAGAGCAGTACTTC. This gives the protein CASSSPSAGAQEQYF.

J is TRBJ2-1 and V is TRBV7-2; perhaps TRBD2 as D (6 bases). Germline CDR1 and CDR2: SGHTA and FQGNSA. The ends were cut back, 0 bases at V and 7 bases at J, with 13 bases in the middle. The CDR3 has 15 amino acids. CDR3 loop: CASSLAYGGWNEQFF. In nucleotides, the CDR3 is TGTGCCAGCAGCTTAGCGTATGGGGGGTGGAATGAGCAGTTCTTC.

A few counts support this clone. The chain recombines TRBV20-1 with TRBJ1-4, with D unclear. Trimming left V 6 bases short and J 8 bases short, with 10 bases between. There are 11 residues in the CDR3. Germline loops: CDR1 DFQATT, CDR2 SNEGSKA (reference sequence). The CDR3 reads CSASSREKLFF. CDR3 nucleotides: TGCAGTGCCTCTTCGCGGGAAAAACTGTTTTTT.

DNA for the CDR3: TGTGCCAGTAGTCTCCTGGGACAGGGGGCCCGCTCTGGGGCCAACGTCCTGACTTTC. Protein sequence: CASSLLGQGARSGANVLTF. The rearrangement links TRBV19 to TRBJ2-6; 12 positions match TRBD1. The CDR3 covers 19 residues. V shed 5 bases and J 0 bases; nucleotides not matched to a gene: 8. Germline V lookup: CDR1 LNHDA, CDR2 SQIVND (reference sequence).

The genes are TRBV6-1 and TRBJ1-2; 9 bases are shared with TRBD1. The CDR3 totals 16 residues. Trimming cost V 4 bases and J 5 bases; bases outside gene matches: 11. The V gene's germline CDR1 is MNHNS and CDR2 SASEGT. CDR3 coding DNA: TGTGCCAGCAGTGGAACCGGGACAGGGCTCCTTTATGGCTACACCTTC. Protein: CASSGTGTGLLYGYTF.

The chain links TRBV10-3 to TRBJ1-1, with D possibly matching TRBD1 (6 bases). The CDR3 extends over 13 amino acids. V was shortened by 5 bases and J by 1 base, with 8 bases between the two germline ends. Germline CDR1 ENHRY, CDR2 SYGVKD. CDR3 sequence: CAISPTGNTEAFF. CDR3 DNA sequence: TGTGCCATCAGTCCGACAGGGAACACTGAAGCTTTCTTT.

The CDR3 spells CASSLGQMNTEAFF. CDR3 sequence (DNA): TGCGCCAGCAGCTTAGGACAAATGAACACTGAAGCTTTCTTT. The J gene is TRBJ1-1, the V gene TRBV5-1, with D possibly matching TRBD1 (5 bases). The ends were cut back, 2 bases at V and 0 bases at J, with 8 bases in the middle. Germline values: CDR1 SGHRS, CDR2 YFSETQ. This CDR3 contains 14 residues.

This rearrangement joins TRBV9 to TRBJ2-3; 12 bases are a match to TRBD2. This CDR3 contains 17 residues. Losses at the gene ends were 4 bases for V and 2 bases for J; bases not matched to a gene: 8. Germline V gene lookup returns CDR1 SGDLS and CDR2 YYNGEE. This chain's CDR3 is CASSPRLAGAYTDTQYF. The DNA for the CDR3 is TGTGCCAGCAGCCCGAGACTAGCGGGGGCTTACACAGATACGCAGTATTTT. The full variable domain, its missing parts supplied by reference TRBV9 and TRBJ2-3, is DSGVTQTPKHLITATGQRVTLRCSPRSGDLSVYWYQQSLDQGLQFLIQYYNGEERAKGNILERFSAQQFPDLHSELNLSSLELGDSALYFCASSPRLAGAYTDTQYFGPGTRLTVL.

V is TRBV7-8 and J is TRBJ2-7, with D perhaps matching TRBD1 (5 bases). This CDR3 is 15 amino acids long. The V end was cut by 1 base, the J end by 2 bases, with 12 bases between. Germline V gene sequence: CDR1 SGHVS, CDR2 FQNEAQ. The CDR3 region is CASSLGAGFPYEQYF. The DNA for the CDR3 is TGTGCCAGCAGCTTAGGGGCAGGGTTCCCCTACGAGCAGTACTTC.

This clone appeared once. The J gene is TRBJ2-1, the V gene TRBV6-6, with D maybe TRBD1 (5 bases). Germline assignment: CDR1 MNHNY and CDR2 SVGAGI (reference sequence). CDR3 length: 15 residues. The ends were cut back, 4 bases at V and 2 bases at J, with 12 bases in the middle. The CDR3 nucleotides are TGTGCCAGCAGTTTACAGGTTCTTCCCTACAATGAGCAGTTCTTC. Protein product: CASSLQVLPYNEQFF.

The rearrangement uses TRBV10-2 and TRBJ1-5; D gene uncertain. Trimming left V 3 bases short and J 0 bases short, with 9 bases between. Germline V lookup: CDR1 WSHSY, CDR2 SAAADI. This CDR3 spans 15 amino acids. The CDR3: CASSERRYSNQPQHF. CDR3 nucleotides: TGCGCCAGCAGTGAAAGGCGGTATAGCAATCAGCCCCAGCATTTT.

The chain recombines TRBV15 with TRBJ2-1, with TRBD2 matching 9 bases. J gave up 9 bases and V 4 bases, and 7 bases lay outside the gene matches. The CDR3 has 14 residues. The germline gives CDR1 LNHNV, CDR2 YYDKDF (reference sequence). The CDR3 region is CATSISGLAREQFF. The CDR3, as DNA: TGTGCCACCAGCATTAGCGGACTAGCGCGTGAGCAGTTCTTC.

The V and J genes are TRBV6-5 and TRBJ1-3; D remains unclear. This CDR3 has 16 amino acids. With 2 bases removed from V and 2 bases from J, the gap between germline ends came to 13 bases. Germline CDR1 and CDR2: MNHEY and SVGAGI. In DNA, the CDR3 is TGTGCCAGCAGTTACCTTCTGCAGGTTCCTGGAAACACCATATATTTT. This translates into CASSYLLQVPGNTIYF.

The chain is built from TRBV6-1 and TRBJ1-3; D remains ambiguous. CDR1 is MNHNS, CDR2 SASEGT, per germline. CDR3 length equals 14 residues. V lost 6 bases and J lost 3, with 12 bases in between. The CDR3 spells CASRPGLVGNTIYF. Written as DNA, the CDR3 is TGTGCCAGCAGGCCAGGTCTTGTTGGAAACACCATATATTTT.